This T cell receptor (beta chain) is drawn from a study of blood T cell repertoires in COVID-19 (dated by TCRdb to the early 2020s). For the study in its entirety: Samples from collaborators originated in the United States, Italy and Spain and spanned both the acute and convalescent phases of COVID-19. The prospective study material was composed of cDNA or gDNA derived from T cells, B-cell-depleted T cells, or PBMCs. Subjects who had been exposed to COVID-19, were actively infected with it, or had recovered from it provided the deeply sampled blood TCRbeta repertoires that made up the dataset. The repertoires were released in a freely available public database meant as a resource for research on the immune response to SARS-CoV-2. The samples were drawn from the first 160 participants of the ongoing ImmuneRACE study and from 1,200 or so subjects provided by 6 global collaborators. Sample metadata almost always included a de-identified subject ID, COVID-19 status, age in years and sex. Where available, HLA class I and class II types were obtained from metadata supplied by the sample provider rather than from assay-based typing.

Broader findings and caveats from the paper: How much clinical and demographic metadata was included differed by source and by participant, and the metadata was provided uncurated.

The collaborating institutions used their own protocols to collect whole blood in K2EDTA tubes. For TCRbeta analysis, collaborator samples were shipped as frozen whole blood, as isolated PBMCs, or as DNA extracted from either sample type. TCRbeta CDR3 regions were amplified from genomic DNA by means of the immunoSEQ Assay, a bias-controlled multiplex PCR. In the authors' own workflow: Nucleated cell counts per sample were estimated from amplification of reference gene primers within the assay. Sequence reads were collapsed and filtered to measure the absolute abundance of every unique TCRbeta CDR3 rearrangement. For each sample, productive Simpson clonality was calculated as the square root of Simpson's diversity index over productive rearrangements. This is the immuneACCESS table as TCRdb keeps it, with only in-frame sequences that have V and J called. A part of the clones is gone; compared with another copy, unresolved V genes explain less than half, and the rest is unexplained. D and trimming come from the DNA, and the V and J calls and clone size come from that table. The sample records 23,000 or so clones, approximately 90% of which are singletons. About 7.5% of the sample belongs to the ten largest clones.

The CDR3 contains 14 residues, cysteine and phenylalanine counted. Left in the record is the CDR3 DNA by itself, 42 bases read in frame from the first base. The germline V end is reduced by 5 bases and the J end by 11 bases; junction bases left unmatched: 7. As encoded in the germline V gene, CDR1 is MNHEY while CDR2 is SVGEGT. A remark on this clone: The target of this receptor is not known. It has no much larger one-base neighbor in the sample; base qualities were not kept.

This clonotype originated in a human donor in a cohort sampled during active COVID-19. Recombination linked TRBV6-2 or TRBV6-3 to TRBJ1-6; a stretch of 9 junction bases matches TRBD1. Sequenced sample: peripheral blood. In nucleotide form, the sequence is TGTGCCAGCAGTGCCCGGGACAGGGATACACCCCTCCACTTT. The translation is CASSARDRDTPLHF.